Listed below are T cell receptor beta chains from one sample, sequenced in a study of T cells expressing NK-cell markers. Reanalyzing the 5' RACE reads, TCRdb keeps one entry per CDR3 protein, without DNA. This table lists about 460,000 distinct CDR3 sequences. Sequencing input: blood T cells: a sorted CD56 or NKG2C T cell subset, CD4+ or CD8+ T cells, or bulk PBMC T cells (not recorded which). These receptors all come from a woman aged 45-65 years in good health. The CDR3 runs from the conserved cysteine through the conserved F or W.

J gene: TRBJ1-2
V gene: TRBV3-1
CDR3 protein: CASSHLSQGGYTF

J gene: TRBJ2-2
V gene: TRBV9
CDR3 protein: CASTPSGGDTGELFF

J gene: TRBJ1-2
V gene: TRBV5-1
CDR3 protein: CASSTRQGQLSGYTF

J gene: TRBJ2-3
V gene: TRBV2
CDR3 protein: CASRDGQATDTQYF

J gene: TRBJ2-1
V gene: TRBV27
CDR3 protein: CASSLYGQGAGNEQFF

J gene: TRBJ2-1
V gene: TRBV7-8
CDR3 protein: CASSPHTWRNEQFF

J gene: TRBJ2-7
V gene: TRBV27
CDR3 protein: CASSLASDYYEQYF

J gene: TRBJ1-1
V gene: TRBV25-1
CDR3 protein: CASVVGSSQAFF

J gene: TRBJ2-3
V gene: TRBV11-1
CDR3 protein: CASSSVGRASDTQYF

J gene: TRBJ1-2
V gene: TRBV5-1
CDR3 protein: CASSPGGEAANYGYTF

J gene: TRBJ2-3
V gene: TRBV28
CDR3 protein: CASSSGGGTQYF

J gene: TRBJ2-5
V gene: TRBV20-1
CDR3 protein: CSARASLGWETQYF

J gene: TRBJ2-1
V gene: TRBV5-1
CDR3 protein: CASSSVGPYKFF

J gene: TRBJ2-5
V gene: TRBV14
CDR3 protein: CASSLRQGRDQETQYF

J gene: TRBJ2-5
V gene: TRBV24-1
CDR3 protein: CATSDRTGGSETQYF

J gene: TRBJ2-1
V gene: TRBV5-1
CDR3 protein: CASSRTSGYNEQFF

J gene: TRBJ1-1
V gene: TRBV20-1
CDR3 protein: CSAGTGGTATEAFF

J gene: TRBJ1-1
V gene: TRBV18
CDR3 protein: CASSAGQANTEAFF

J gene: TRBJ2-7
V gene: TRBV20-1
CDR3 protein: CSATRAQREQYF

J gene: TRBJ2-2
V gene: TRBV12-3/TRBV12-4
CDR3 protein: CASSPHSKGLGGELFF

J gene: TRBJ1-1
V gene: TRBV5-1
CDR3 protein: CASSLLTGGELNTEAFF

J gene: TRBJ2-1
V gene: TRBV15
CDR3 protein: CATSRDRGDLDEQFF

J gene: TRBJ2-7
V gene: TRBV14
CDR3 protein: CASSPTGVYEQYF

J gene: TRBJ2-2
V gene: TRBV5-1
CDR3 protein: CASSLTSQGKAGELFF

J gene: TRBJ2-5
V gene: TRBV10-3
CDR3 protein: CAITPDPVGTQYF

J gene: TRBJ2-3
V gene: TRBV29-1
CDR3 protein: CSVVLAGAGADTQYF

J gene: TRBJ2-3
V gene: TRBV9
CDR3 protein: CASSAAYTTDTQYF

J gene: TRBJ2-3
V gene: TRBV9
CDR3 protein: CASSPGGGDTPSRTQYF

J gene: TRBJ2-3
V gene: TRBV5-1
CDR3 protein: CASSLEGASGYTQYF

J gene: TRBJ2-1
V gene: TRBV10-3
CDR3 protein: CAISEPTSGKSVDEQFF

J gene: TRBJ2-2
V gene: TRBV3-1
CDR3 protein: CASSQGVQHTGELFF

J gene: TRBJ1-3
V gene: TRBV20-1
CDR3 protein: CSASGDREDTIYF

J gene: TRBJ2-5
V gene: TRBV19
CDR3 protein: CASSSASSGRADAETQYF

J gene: TRBJ2-2
V gene: TRBV19
CDR3 protein: CASSSGLRLTGELFF

J gene: TRBJ2-1
V gene: TRBV25-1
CDR3 protein: CASRGGLAGDNEQFF

J gene: TRBJ1-5
V gene: TRBV27
CDR3 protein: CASSLSDRGGQPQHF

J gene: TRBJ2-1
V gene: TRBV30
CDR3 protein: CAYGVRSGREFFNEQFF

J gene: TRBJ2-3
V gene: TRBV7-3
CDR3 protein: CASSFGQGGLDTQYF

J gene: TRBJ1-4
V gene: TRBV7-3
CDR3 protein: CASSLNGGAGEKLFF

J gene: TRBJ2-2
V gene: TRBV2
CDR3 protein: CASKGDGLGELFF

J gene: TRBJ2-1
V gene: TRBV5-1
CDR3 protein: CASAENTGLGEQFF

J gene: TRBJ1-5
V gene: TRBV30
CDR3 protein: CAWSVFDKSVQHF

J gene: TRBJ2-7
V gene: TRBV10-3
CDR3 protein: CAISGGTASYEQYF

J gene: TRBJ1-1
V gene: TRBV20-1
CDR3 protein: CSAPARTANTEAFF

J gene: TRBJ2-7
V gene: TRBV2
CDR3 protein: CASSANRGPTYEQYF

J gene: TRBJ2-1
V gene: TRBV20-1
CDR3 protein: CSAGRSISTNEQFF

J gene: TRBJ2-1
V gene: TRBV20-1
CDR3 protein: CSAPDWQGNEQFF

J gene: TRBJ1-1
V gene: TRBV25-1
CDR3 protein: CASSVDTDTEAFF

J gene: TRBJ2-2
V gene: TRBV10-2
CDR3 protein: CARKGTGTSGRAGIGELFF

J gene: TRBJ2-5
V gene: TRBV11-2
CDR3 protein: CASSPWDRGRPQYF

J gene: TRBJ2-5
V gene: TRBV3-1
CDR3 protein: CASSQDPGRFETQYF

J gene: TRBJ2-1
V gene: TRBV29-1
CDR3 protein: CSVELGGISNEQFF

J gene: TRBJ1-3
V gene: TRBV10-3
CDR3 protein: CAIGSGNTIYF

J gene: TRBJ2-1
V gene: TRBV3-1
CDR3 protein: CASSLPGLAGVSTWFF